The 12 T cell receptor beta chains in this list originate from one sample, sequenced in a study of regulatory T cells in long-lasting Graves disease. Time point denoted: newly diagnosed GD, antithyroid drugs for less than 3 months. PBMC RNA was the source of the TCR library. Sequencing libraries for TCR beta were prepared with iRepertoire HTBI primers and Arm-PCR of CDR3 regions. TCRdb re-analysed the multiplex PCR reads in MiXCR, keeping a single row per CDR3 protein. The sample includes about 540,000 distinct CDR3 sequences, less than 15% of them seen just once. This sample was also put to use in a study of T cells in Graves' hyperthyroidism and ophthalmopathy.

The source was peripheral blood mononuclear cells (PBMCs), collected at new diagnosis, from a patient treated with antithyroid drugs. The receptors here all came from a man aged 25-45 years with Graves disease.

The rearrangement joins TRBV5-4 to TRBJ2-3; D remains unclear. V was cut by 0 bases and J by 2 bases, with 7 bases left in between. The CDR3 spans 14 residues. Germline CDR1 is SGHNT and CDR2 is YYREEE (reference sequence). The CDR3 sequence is CASSLVRITDTQYF. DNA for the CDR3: TGTGCCAGCAGCTTGGTGCGGATCACAGATACGCAGTATTTT.

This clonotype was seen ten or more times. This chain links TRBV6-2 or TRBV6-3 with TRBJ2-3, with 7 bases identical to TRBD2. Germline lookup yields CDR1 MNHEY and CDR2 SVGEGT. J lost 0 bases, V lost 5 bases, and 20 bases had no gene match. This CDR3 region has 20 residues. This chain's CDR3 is CASSVPTSRPFVSSTDTQYF. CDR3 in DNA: TGTGCCAGCAGTGTGCCGACTAGCCGTCCGTTCGTCTCCAGCACAGATACGCAGTATTTT.

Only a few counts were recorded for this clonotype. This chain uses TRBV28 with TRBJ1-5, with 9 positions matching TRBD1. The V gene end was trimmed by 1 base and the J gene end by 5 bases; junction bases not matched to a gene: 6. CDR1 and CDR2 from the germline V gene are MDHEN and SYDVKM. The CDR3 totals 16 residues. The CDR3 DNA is TGTGCCAGCAGTTTATACGCCGGGACAGGGCATCAGCCCCAGCATTTT. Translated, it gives CASSLYAGTGHQPQHF.

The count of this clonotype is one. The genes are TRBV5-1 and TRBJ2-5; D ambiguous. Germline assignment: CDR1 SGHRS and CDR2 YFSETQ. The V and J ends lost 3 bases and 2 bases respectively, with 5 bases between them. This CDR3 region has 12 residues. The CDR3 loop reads CASSSEQETQYF. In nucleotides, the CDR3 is TGCGCCAGCAGCTCAGAACAAGAGACCCAGTACTTC.

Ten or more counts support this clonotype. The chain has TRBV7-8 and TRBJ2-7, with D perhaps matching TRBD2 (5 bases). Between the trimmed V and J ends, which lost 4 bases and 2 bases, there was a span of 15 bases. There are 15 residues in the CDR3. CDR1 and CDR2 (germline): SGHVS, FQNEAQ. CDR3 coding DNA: TGTGCCAGCAGCTCCCGGGGAGCGGTTACCTACGAGCAGTACTTC. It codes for CASSSRGAVTYEQYF.

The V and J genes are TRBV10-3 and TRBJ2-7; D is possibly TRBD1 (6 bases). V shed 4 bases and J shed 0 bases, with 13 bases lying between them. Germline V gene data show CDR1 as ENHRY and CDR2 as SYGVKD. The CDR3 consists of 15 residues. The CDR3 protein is CAISGGQKSSYEQYF. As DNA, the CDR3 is TGTGCCATCAGTGGGGGGCAGAAAAGCTCCTACGAGCAGTACTTC.

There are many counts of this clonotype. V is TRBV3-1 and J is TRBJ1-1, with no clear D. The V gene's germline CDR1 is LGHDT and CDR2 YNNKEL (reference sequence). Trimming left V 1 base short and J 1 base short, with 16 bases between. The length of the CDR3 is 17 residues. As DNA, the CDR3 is TGTGCCAGCAGCCAAGTCTTCCAAGGAGGGCAGAACACTGAAGCTTTCTTT. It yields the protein CASSQVFQGGQNTEAFF.

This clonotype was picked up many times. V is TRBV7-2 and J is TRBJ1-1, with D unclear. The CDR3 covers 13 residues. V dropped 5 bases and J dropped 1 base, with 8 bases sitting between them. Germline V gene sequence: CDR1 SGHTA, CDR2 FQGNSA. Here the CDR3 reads CASSPDGNTEAFF. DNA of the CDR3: TGTGCCAGCAGCCCGGACGGGAACACTGAAGCTTTCTTT.

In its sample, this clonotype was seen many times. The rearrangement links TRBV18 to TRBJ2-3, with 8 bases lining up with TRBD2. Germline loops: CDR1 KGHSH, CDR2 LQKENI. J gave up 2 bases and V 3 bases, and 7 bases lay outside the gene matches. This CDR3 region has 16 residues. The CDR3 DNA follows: TGTGCCAGCTCACCTGGACTAGCTCTTGACACAGATACGCAGTATTTT. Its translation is CASSPGLALDTDTQYF.

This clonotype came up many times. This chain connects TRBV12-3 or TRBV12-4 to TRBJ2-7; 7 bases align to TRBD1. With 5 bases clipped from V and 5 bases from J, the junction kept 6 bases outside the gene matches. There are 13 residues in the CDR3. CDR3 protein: CASSPGQINEQYF. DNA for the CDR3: TGTGCCAGCAGTCCGGGACAGATCAACGAGCAGTACTTC.

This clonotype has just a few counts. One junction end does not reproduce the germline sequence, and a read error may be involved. The CDR3 bases are TGTGCCAGTAAGATCCAATCCTCCTCCAATGAGCAGTTCTTC. This gives the protein CASKIQSSSNEQFF. This chain uses TRBV19 with TRBJ2-1; D is unclear. Germline V CDR1 and CDR2: LNHDA, SQIVND (reference sequence). This CDR3 comprises 14 residues.

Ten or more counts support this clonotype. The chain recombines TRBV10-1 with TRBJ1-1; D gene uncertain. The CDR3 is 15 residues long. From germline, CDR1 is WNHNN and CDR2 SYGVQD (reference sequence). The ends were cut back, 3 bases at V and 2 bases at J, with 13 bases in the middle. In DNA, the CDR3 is TGCGCCAGCAGTGACCGGGCATCGAAAAACACTGAAGCTTTCTTT. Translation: CASSDRASKNTEAFF.